This T cell receptor beta chain was captured by sequencing in a study of T cells after yellow fever vaccination. TCRdb called the 5' RACE reads again in MiXCR, with one record for every CDR3 protein. This table holds about 220,000 distinct CDR3 sequences, about 3% found once. V lost 1 base, J lost 9 bases, and 13 bases lay in between. Germline loops: CDR1 MDHEN, CDR2 SYDVKM. The CDR3 has 14 residues. The table lists this clonotype with a few counts. This sequence was found in a man younger than 30 who received the YFV17D yellow fever vaccine. This chain uses TRBV28 with TRBJ1-5, with D possibly matching TRBD1 (6 bases). Here the sequenced sample was CD4+ T cells sorted from PBMCs, taken 10 days after the yellow fever booster vaccination. CDR3 nucleotide sequence: TGTGCCAGCAGTTTATCAGGGGCGAGGGGGCCCCAGCATTTT. Amino acid sequence: CASSLSGARGPQHF. Full variable domain (rest looked up from reference TRBV28 and TRBJ1-5): DVKVTQSSRYLVKRTGEKVFLECVQDMDHENMFWYRQDPGLGLRLIYFSYDVKMKEKGDIPEGYSVSREKKERFSLILESASTNQTSMYLCASSLSGARGPQHFGDGTRLSIL.